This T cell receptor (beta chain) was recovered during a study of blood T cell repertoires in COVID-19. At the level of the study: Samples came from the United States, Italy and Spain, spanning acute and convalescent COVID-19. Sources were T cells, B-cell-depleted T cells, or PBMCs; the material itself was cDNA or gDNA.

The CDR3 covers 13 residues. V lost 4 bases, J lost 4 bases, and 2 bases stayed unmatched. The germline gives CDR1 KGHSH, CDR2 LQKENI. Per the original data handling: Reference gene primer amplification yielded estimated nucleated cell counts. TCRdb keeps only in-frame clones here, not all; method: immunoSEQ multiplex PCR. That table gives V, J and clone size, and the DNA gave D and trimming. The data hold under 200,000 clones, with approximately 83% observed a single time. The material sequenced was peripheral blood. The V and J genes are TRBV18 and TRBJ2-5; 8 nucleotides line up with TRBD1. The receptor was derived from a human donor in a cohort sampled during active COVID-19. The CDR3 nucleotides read TGTGCCAGCTCACTTGACAGGGGAGAGACCCAGTACTTC. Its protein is CASSLDRGETQYF.